This record looks at one T cell receptor beta chain sequence and its context. This entry belongs to a study of blood T cell repertoires in COVID-19. At the level of the study: T cells, B-cell-depleted T cells, or PBMCs supplied cDNA or gDNA.

V shed 2 bases, J shed 2 bases, and the junction held 1 base outside the gene matches. Germline CDR1 is SEHNR and CDR2 is FQNEAQ (reference sequence). The CDR3 covers 16 residues. The repertoire was sequenced with immunoSEQ multiplex PCR; TCRdb's copy has only in-frame clones and lacks some. This table has fewer than 60,000 clones, 89% appearing once. The genes are TRBV7-9 and TRBJ2-5; 14 bases match TRBD2. Sequencing was performed on peripheral blood. This receptor was obtained from a man older than 75 with active or convalescent COVID-19. The CDR3 bases are TGTGCCAGCAGCTTACGACTAGCGGGGGGGCAAGAGACCCAGTACTTC. Encoded protein: CASSLRLAGGQETQYF.